This TCR beta chain was recovered during a study of cytomegalovirus exposure and HLA in healthy donors. Concerning this clone itself: Its antigen is unidentified.

General study points: Cytomegalovirus-associated TCR beta chains were listed, numbering some 170.

The V and J ends lost 6 bases and 0 bases respectively, with 12 bases between them. This CDR3 is built from 14 residues. The germline CDR1 and CDR2 sequences are MDHEN and SYDVKM. PCR employed 60 Vbeta and 13 Jbeta primers. Generated by immunoSEQ multiplex PCR, the TCRdb table keeps only in-frame clones and is missing some. This sample contains approximately 120,000 clones. The clonotype originates from a man aged 35 to 55 in good health and CMV-seronegative. The source material was PBMCs. The chain uses TRBV28 and TRBJ2-7; possible D gene TRBD2, 5 bases. The CDR3 is CASRLATNSYEQYF. The CDR3 DNA follows: TGTGCCAGCAGGCTAGCCACTAACTCCTACGAGCAGTACTTC.